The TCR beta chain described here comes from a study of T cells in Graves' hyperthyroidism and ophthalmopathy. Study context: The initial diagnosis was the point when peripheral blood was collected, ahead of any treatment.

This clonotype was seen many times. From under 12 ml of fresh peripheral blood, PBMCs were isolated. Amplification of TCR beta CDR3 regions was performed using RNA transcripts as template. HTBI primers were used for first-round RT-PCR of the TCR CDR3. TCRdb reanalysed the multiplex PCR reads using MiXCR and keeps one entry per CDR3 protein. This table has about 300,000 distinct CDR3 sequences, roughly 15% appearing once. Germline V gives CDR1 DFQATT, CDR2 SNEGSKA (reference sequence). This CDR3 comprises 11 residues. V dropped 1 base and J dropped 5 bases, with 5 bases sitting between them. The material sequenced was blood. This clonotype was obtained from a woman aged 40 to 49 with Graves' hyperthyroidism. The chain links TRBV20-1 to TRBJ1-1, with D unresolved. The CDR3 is CSARAGTEAFF. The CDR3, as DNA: TGCAGTGCTAGAGCGGGGACTGAAGCTTTCTTT.